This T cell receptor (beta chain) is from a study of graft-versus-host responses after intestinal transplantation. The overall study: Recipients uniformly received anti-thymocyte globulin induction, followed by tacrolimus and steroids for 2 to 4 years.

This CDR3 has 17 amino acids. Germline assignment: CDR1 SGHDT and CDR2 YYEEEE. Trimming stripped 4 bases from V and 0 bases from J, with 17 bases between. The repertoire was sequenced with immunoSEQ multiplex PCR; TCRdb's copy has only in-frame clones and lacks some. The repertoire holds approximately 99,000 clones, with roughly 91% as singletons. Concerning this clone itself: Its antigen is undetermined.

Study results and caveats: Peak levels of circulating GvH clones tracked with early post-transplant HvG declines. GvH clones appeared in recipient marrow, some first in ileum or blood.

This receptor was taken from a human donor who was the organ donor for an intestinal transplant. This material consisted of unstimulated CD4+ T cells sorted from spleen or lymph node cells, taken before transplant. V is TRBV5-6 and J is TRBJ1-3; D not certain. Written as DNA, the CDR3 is TGTGCCAGCAGCCCTTCTCCCGAGGCCTACTCTGGAAACACCATATATTTT. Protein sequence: CASSPSPEAYSGNTIYF.